The 13 T cell receptor beta chains in this list originate from one sample, sequenced in a study of cytomegalovirus exposure and HLA in healthy donors. The PCR made use of 60 Vbeta and 13 Jbeta primers. Using immunoSEQ multiplex PCR, the repertoire was profiled, and TCRdb retains in-frame clones only, with some absent. The sample has approximately 110,000 clones; less than 75% are singletons. The sample was PBMCs. These TCRs come from a man aged 40-55 years in good health and CMV-seropositive.

This clone was picked up many times. The V and J genes are TRBV4-3 and TRBJ2-1; no reliable D call. CDR3 size: 13 residues. The ends were cut back, 2 bases at V and 8 bases at J, with 10 bases in the middle. Germline V gene lookup returns CDR1 LGHNA and CDR2 YSLEER. The CDR3 coding sequence is TGCGCCAGCAGCCAACTCCTAGAAGATGAGCAGTTCTTC. Encoded protein: CASSQLLEDEQFF.

In DNA, the CDR3 is TGTGCCAGCAGCTTAAGATATGGGACAGGGATGACTGAAGCTTTCTTT. This sequence encodes CASSLRYGTGMTEAFF. V usage is TRBV7-3 and J usage is TRBJ1-1, with 9 bases matching TRBD1. This CDR3 comprises 16 residues. CDR1 is SGHTA, CDR2 FQGTGA, per germline. V dropped 1 base and J dropped 5; count of bases not matched to a gene: 8.

This clone showed up many times. The V call is TRBV5-6, the J call TRBJ2-2; 7 bases match TRBD2. V was pared by 0 bases and J by 1 base, with 3 bases of the junction left unmatched. Germline values: CDR1 SGHDT, CDR2 YYEEEE. This CDR3 is 16 amino acids long. CDR3 in amino acids: CASSLAAGVNTGELFF. The CDR3 DNA follows: TGTGCCAGCAGCTTGGCGGCGGGAGTGAACACCGGGGAGCTGTTTTTT.

The rearrangement uses TRBV19 and TRBJ1-1; TRBD1 aligns across 11 bases. After removal of 6 bases from V and 11 bases from J, the junction contained 11 bases not matched to a gene. The V gene's germline CDR1 is LNHDA and CDR2 SQIVND (reference sequence). CDR3 length: 14 amino acids. The CDR3: CASSFGQGALTAFF. In DNA, the CDR3 is TGTGCCAGTAGCTTCGGACAGGGGGCGCTTACGGCTTTCTTT.

The chain combines TRBV7-3 with TRBJ1-1; 9 bases map to TRBD1. This CDR3 is 16 amino acids long. Germline assignment: CDR1 SGHTA and CDR2 FQGTGA. V was pared by 5 bases and J by 3 bases, with 10 bases of the junction left unmatched. CDR3 nucleotide sequence: TGTGCCAGCAGCCCTGGGACAGGGTCGTTTGACACTGAAGCTTTCTTT. It is translated as CASSPGTGSFDTEAFF.

In its sample, this clone was seen a few times. The chain recombines TRBV27 with TRBJ1-2; 7 bases align to TRBD1. This CDR3 spans 15 amino acids. The germline V gene has CDR1 MNHEY and CDR2 SMNVEV (reference sequence). V was clipped by 4 bases and J by 7 bases; unmatched bases: 12. CDR3 nucleotides: TGTGCCAGCAGTTCCAACCGACAGGGTCAAATTGGCTACACCTTC. This gives the protein CASSSNRQGQIGYTF.

The rearrangement joins TRBV28 to TRBJ2-7; TRBD1 might be the D (5 bases). Germline CDR1 MDHEN, CDR2 SYDVKM. Trimming took off 5 bases at V and 0 bases at J, with 14 bases between the two ends. The CDR3 consists of 15 residues. CDR3 residues: CASSLTGHSSYEQYF. The CDR3 DNA is TGTGCCAGCAGTCTAACAGGCCACAGCTCCTACGAGCAGTACTTC.

This clone has just a few counts. The gene calls are TRBV10-2 and TRBJ2-7; TRBD2 agrees at 10 bases. Germline assignment: CDR1 WSHSY and CDR2 SAAADI. The CDR3 is 14 amino acids. J lost 6 bases, V lost 4 bases, and 6 bases had no gene match. The CDR3 nucleotides are TGCGCCAGCAGTGTCGGGACTAGCGTGACCGAGCAGTACGTC. It translates to CASSVGTSVTEQYV.

In its sample, this clone was seen once. The chain uses TRBV5-4 and TRBJ2-1, with TRBD1 identical over 8 bases. V lost 4 bases to trimming and J lost 3 bases; unmatched junction nucleotides: 12. Germline loops: CDR1 SGHNT, CDR2 YYREEE (reference sequence). The CDR3 covers 17 residues. This CDR3 is CASSPAPQGALYNEQFF. The CDR3 nucleotides read TGTGCCAGCAGCCCCGCCCCGCAGGGGGCCCTCTACAATGAGCAGTTCTTC.

The V gene is TRBV6-5, the J gene TRBJ2-2; 8 bases agree with TRBD2. The CDR3 covers 15 residues. Trimming removed 6 bases from V and 4 bases from J; junction bases left unmatched: 7. The germline V gene has CDR1 MNHEY and CDR2 SVGAGI. The CDR3 protein is CASSRLGLGTGELFF. CDR3 DNA: TGTGCCAGCAGCCGCTTGGGACTAGGCACCGGGGAGCTGTTTTTT.

J is TRBJ2-5 and V is TRBV19, with 8 bases matching TRBD1. V lost 7 bases to trimming and J lost 4 bases; unmatched junction nucleotides: 2. Germline values: CDR1 LNHDA, CDR2 SQIVND (reference sequence). The CDR3 covers 12 residues. The CDR3 nucleotides read TGTGCCAGTACTGACAGGGGAGAGACCCAGTACTTC. The encoded protein is CASTDRGETQYF. The whole variable domain, filled in from reference TRBV19 and TRBJ2-5, reads DGGITQSPKYLFRKEGQNVTLSCEQNLNHDAMYWYRQDPGQGLRLIYYSQIVNDFQKGDIAEGYSVSREKKESFPLTVTSAQKNPTAFYLCASTDRGETQYFGPGTRLLVL.

This clone appeared a single time. The rearrangement joins TRBV9 to TRBJ1-1, with D hard to call. The CDR3 is 14 amino acids. CDR1 is SGDLS and CDR2 is YYNGEE in the germline V gene. V shed 0 bases and J shed 4 bases, with 10 bases lying between them. The CDR3 sequence: CASSVAGRGTEAFF. In DNA, the CDR3 is TGTGCCAGCAGCGTAGCTGGCCGGGGCACTGAAGCTTTCTTT.

The chain recombines TRBV30 with TRBJ1-1; TRBD1 might be the D (6 bases). This CDR3 has 14 residues. Trimming took off 2 bases at V and 4 bases at J, with 14 bases between the two ends. Looked up from germline, CDR1 is GTSNPN and CDR2 is SVGIG (reference sequence). The CDR3 loop reads CAWSLGAGSTEAFF. The CDR3 DNA follows: TGTGCCTGGAGTTTGGGGGCCGGTAGCACTGAAGCTTTCTTT. Full variable domain (rest looked up from reference TRBV30 and TRBJ1-1): SQTIHQWPATLVQPVGSPLSLECTVEGTSNPNLYWYRQAAGRGLQLLFYSVGIGQISSEVPQNLSASRPQDRQFILSSKKLLLSDSGFYLCAWSLGAGSTEAFFGQGTRLTVV.